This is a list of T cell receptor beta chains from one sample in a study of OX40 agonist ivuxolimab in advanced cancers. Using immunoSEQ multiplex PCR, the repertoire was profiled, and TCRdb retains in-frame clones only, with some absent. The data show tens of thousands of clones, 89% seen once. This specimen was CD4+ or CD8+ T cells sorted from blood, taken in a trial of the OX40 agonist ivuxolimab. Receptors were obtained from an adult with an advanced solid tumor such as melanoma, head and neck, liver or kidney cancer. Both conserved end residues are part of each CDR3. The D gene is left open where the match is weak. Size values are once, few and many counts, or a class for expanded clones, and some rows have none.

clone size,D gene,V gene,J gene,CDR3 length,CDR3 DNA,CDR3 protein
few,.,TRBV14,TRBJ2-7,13,TGTGCCAGCAGCCCTCTGAGGGGCTACGAGCAGTACTTC,CASSPLRGYEQYF
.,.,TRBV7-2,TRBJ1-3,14,TGTGCCAGCAGCGTCGACAGCTCTGGAAACACCATATATTTT,CASSVDSSGNTIYF
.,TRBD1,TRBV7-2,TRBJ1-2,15,TGTGCCAGCAGCTATAGAGGGGGCGCCGATCATGGCTACACCTTC,CASSYRGGADHGYTF
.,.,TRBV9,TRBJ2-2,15,TGTGCCAGCAGCGTAGGGACGGGTCACACCGGGGAGCTGTTTTTT,CASSVGTGHTGELFF
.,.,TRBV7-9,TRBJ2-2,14,TGTGCCAGCAGCTTCTCCCCGATCGGCGGGGAGCTGTTTTTT,CASSFSPIGGELFF
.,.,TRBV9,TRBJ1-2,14,TGTGCCAGCAGCGTAGGGGGGGCCCCGTATGGCTACACCTTC,CASSVGGAPYGYTF
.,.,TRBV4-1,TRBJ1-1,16,TGCGCCAGCAGCCAAGAAAGCCGTCGACGGAACACTGAAGCTTTCTTT,CASSQESRRRNTEAFF
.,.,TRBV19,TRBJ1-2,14,TGTGCCAGTAGACGGGCCTACACTAACTATGGCTACACCTTC,CASRRAYTNYGYTF
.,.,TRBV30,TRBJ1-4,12,TGTGCCTGGAGTGTTGTAGGGGAAAAACTGTTTTTT,CAWSVVGEKLFF
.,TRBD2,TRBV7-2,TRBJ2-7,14,TGTGCCAGCACCATAGCGGGAGGGCCGAGCGAGCAGTACTTC,CASTIAGGPSEQYF
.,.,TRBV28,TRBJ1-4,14,TGTGCCACCACTCTAGTTGCAACTAATGAAAAACTGTTTTTT,CATTLVATNEKLFF
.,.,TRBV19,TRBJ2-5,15,TGTGCCAGTAGTGACGGGACCCTATATAAGGGGACCCAGTACTTC,CASSDGTLYKGTQYF
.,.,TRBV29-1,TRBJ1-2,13,TGCAGCGTCCGCAGGTCAGGAAACTATGGCTACACCTTC,CSVRRSGNYGYTF
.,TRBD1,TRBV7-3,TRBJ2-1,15,TGTGCCAGCAGCTTGCCGGGACAGGGGATTGGTGAGCAGTTCTTC,CASSLPGQGIGEQFF
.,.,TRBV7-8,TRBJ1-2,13,TGTGCCAGCAGCTTAGTAGTGGGACGTCGCTACACCTTC,CASSLVVGRRYTF
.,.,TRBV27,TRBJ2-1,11,TGTGCCAGCACAGACTACAATGAGCAGTTCTTC,CASTDYNEQFF
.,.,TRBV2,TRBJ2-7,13,TGTGCCAGCGGCCGGGACATATACTACGAGCAGTACTTC,CASGRDIYYEQYF
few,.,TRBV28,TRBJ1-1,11,TGTGCCAGCAGTTTCGACACTGAAGCTTTCTTT,CASSFDTEAFF
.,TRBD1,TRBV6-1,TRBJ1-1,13,TGTGCCAGCAAAAGGGGGCTTGGCACTGAAGCTTTCTTT,CASKRGLGTEAFF
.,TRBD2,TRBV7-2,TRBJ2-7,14,TGTGCCAGCAGCTTGACTAGCAACACCTACGAGCAGTACTTC,CASSLTSNTYEQYF
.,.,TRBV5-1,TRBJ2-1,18,TGCGCCAGCAGCTTGGGGAGGTTTGGGGTATACTCTTACAATGAGCAGTTCTTC,CASSLGRFGVYSYNEQFF
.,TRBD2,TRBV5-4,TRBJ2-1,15,TGTGCCAGCAGAGCGGGACTAGCGGGAGACAATGAGCAGTTCTTC,CASRAGLAGDNEQFF
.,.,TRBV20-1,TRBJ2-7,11,TGCAGTGCACAAGGGTCCTACGAGCAGTACTTC,CSAQGSYEQYF
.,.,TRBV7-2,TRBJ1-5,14,TGTGCCAGCAGCTTCGCAGGGGCCGATCAGCCCCAGCATTTT,CASSFAGADQPQHF
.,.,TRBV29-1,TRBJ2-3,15,TGCAGCGTTGTTATAGACACCGCCTCTACAGATACGCAGTATTTT,CSVVIDTASTDTQYF
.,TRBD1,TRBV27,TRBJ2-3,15,TGTGCCAGCAGTTCAAACAGGGGTTACTCAGATACGCAGTATTTT,CASSSNRGYSDTQYF
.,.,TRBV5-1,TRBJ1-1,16,TGCGCCAGCAGCTGGACCGGGACACCCATGAACACTGAAGCTTTCTTT,CASSWTGTPMNTEAFF
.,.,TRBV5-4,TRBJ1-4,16,TGTGCCAGCAGCTTAGACCACGGTGCAACTAATGAAAAACTGTTTTTT,CASSLDHGATNEKLFF
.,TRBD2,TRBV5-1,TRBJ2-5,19,TGCGCCAGCAGCATGGGACTAGCGGGAAACAGCAACCGCCGAGAGACCCAGTACTTC,CASSMGLAGNSNRRETQYF
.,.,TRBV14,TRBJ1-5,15,TGTGCCAGCAGCGAAACAGGGAGGGGCAATCAGCCCCAGCATTTT,CASSETGRGNQPQHF
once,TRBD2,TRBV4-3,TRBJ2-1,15,TGCGCCAGCAGCCTGGGACTAGGGGTGAACAATGAGCAGTTCTTC,CASSLGLGVNNEQFF
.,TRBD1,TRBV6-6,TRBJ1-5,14,TGTGCCAGCAGTTACGGGACAGGGGAACAGCCCCAGCATTTT,CASSYGTGEQPQHF
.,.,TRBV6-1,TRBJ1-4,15,TGTGCCAGCAGTCCGAGCATTGCAACTAATGAAAAACTGTTTTTT,CASSPSIATNEKLFF
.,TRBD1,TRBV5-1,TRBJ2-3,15,TGCGCCAGCAGCCGTGACAGGGGAAACACAGATACGCAGTATTTT,CASSRDRGNTDTQYF
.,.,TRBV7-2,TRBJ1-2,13,TGTGCCAGCAGCTTCGGACAGACCTTAGGCTACACCTTC,CASSFGQTLGYTF
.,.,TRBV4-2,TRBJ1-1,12,TGTGCCAGCAGCCCGGGTGAGACTGAAGCTTTCTTT,CASSPGETEAFF
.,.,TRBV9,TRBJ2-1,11,TGTGCCAGCAGCGTAGGGAGGGAGCAGTTCTTC,CASSVGREQFF
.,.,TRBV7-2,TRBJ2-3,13,TGTGCCAGCAGCTCCGCACAGGGCGATACGCAGTATTTT,CASSSAQGDTQYF
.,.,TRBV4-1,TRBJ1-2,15,TGCGCCAGCAGCCAAGGACAGGCCGATAACTATGGCTACACCTTC,CASSQGQADNYGYTF
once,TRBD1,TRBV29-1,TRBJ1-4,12,TGCAGCGGGACAGGGGAGGATGAAAAACTGTTTTTT,CSGTGEDEKLFF
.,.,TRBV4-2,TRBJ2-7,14,TGTGCCAGCAGCCAAGACGGGTACGGGGCCGAGCAGTACTTC,CASSQDGYGAEQYF